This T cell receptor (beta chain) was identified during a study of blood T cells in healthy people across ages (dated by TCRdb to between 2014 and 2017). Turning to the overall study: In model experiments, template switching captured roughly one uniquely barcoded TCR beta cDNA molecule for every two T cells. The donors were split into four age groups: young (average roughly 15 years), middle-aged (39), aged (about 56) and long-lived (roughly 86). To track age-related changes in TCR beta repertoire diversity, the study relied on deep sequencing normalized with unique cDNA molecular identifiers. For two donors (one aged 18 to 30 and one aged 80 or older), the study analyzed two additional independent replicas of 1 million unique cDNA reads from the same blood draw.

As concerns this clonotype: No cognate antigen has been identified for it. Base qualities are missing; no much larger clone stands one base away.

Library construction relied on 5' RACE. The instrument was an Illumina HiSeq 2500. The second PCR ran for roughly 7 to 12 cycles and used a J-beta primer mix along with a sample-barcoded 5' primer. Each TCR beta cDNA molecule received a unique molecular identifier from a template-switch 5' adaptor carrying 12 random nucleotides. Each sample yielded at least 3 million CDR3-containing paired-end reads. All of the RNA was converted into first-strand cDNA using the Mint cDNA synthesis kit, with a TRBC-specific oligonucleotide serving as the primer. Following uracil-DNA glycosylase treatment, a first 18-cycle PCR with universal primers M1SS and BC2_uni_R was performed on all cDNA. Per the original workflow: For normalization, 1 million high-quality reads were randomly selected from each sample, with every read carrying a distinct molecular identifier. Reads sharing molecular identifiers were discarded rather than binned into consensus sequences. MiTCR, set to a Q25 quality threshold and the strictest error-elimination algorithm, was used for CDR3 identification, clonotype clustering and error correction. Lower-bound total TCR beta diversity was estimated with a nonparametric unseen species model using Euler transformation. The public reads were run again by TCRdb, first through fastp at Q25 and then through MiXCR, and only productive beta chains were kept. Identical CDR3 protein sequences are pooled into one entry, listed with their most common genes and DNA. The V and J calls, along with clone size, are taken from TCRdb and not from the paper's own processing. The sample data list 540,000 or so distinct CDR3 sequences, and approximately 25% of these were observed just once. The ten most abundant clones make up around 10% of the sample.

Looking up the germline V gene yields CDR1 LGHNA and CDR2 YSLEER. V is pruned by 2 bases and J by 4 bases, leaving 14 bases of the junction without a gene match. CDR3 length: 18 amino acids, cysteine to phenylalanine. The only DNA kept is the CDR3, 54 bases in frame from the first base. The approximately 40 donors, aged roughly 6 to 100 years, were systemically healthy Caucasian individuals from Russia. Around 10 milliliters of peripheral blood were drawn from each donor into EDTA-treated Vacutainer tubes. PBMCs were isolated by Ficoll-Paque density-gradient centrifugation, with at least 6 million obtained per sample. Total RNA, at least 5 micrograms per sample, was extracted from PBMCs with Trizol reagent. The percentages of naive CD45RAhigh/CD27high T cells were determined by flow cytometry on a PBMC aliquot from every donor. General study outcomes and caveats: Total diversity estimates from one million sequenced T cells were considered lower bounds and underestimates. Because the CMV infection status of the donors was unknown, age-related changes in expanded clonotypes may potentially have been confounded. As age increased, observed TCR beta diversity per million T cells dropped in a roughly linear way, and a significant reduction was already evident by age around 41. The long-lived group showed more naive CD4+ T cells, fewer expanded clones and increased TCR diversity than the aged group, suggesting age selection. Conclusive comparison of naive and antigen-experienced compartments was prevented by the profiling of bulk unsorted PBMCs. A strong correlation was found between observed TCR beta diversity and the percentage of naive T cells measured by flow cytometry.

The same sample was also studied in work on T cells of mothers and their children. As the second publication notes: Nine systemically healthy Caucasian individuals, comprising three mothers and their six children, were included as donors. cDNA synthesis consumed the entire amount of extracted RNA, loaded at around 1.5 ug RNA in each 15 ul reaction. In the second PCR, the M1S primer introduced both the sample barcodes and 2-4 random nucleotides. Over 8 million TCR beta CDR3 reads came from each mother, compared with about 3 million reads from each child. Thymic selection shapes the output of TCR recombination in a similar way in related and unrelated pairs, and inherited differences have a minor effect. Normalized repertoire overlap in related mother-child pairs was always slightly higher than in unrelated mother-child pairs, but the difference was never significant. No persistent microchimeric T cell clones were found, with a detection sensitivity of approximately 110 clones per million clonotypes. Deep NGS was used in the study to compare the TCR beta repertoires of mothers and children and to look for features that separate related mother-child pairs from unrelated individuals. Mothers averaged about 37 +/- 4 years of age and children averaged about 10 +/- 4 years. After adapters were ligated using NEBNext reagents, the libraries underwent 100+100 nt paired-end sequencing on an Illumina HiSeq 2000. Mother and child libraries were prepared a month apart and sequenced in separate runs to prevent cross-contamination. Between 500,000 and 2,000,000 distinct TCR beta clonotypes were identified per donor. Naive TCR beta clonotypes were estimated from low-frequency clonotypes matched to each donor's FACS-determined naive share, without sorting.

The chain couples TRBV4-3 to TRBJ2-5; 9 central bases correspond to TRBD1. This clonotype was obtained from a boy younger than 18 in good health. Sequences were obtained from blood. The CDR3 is CASSQTIAGTGYAETQYF. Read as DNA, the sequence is TGCGCCAGCAGCCAAACGATCGCCGGGACAGGGTATGCAGAGACCCAGTACTTC.